The clone carrying this T cell receptor beta chain has at least ten counts. The antigen remains undetermined. Based on clinical symptoms, serum thyroxine and TRAb, thyroid ultrasound and orbital computed tomography, diagnoses were reached. TCR beta CDR3 regions were amplified from RNA. The HTBI primer set drove a first-round RT-PCR of the TCR CDR3. In TCRdb, the multiplex PCR reads were re-called with MiXCR into one record per CDR3 protein. Here the sample spans 600,000 or so distinct CDR3 sequences, about 45% being singletons. The data derive from a study of T cells in Graves' hyperthyroidism and ophthalmopathy. Findings and caveats of the study: For ophthalmopathy, model prediction preceded onset by a median around 7 months.

The CDR3 is made up of 14 amino acids. From germline, CDR1 is SEHNR and CDR2 FQNEAQ (reference sequence). The V end lost 3 bases, the J end lost 0 bases, and 8 bases lay between the germline ends. This sequence was found in a woman aged 18 to 35 with Graves' hyperthyroidism. Sequencing used peripheral blood or thyroid tissue (not recorded which). This rearrangement joins TRBV7-9 to TRBJ1-1, with D possibly matching TRBD1 (5 bases). The CDR3 sequence is CASSLGTVNTEAFF. CDR3 nucleotide sequence: TGTGCCAGCAGCTTGGGGACGGTGAACACTGAAGCTTTCTTT.